Reported below is one T cell receptor (beta chain). The target antigen is unknown. A couple of CD3G-deficient patients had more severe autoimmunity; all had some. CD4+ T cells were divided by sorting: CD25-high CD127-low Tregs, CD25-low CD127-high conventional cells. These data are taken from a study of regulatory T cells. Whole-study results and caveats: Patient repertoires had restricted TRB V-J pairs and skewed V and J usage, most in Tregs. In CD3G-deficient patients, conventional CD4+ T cells were enriched for hydrophobic CDR3 residues at positions 6 and 7.

V lost 1 base, J lost 7 bases, and 11 bases lay in between. Germline CDR1 and CDR2: SGHRS and YFSETQ. This CDR3 is built from 13 residues. Primers: 52 TRBV forward and 13 TRBJ reverse. Libraries were prepared by immunoSEQ multiplex PCR; TCRdb keeps only in-frame clonotypes and omits some of them. The table includes 30,000 to 40,000 clones, roughly 92% detected once. The rearrangement joins TRBV5-1 to TRBJ2-5; D uncertain. The receptor was derived from a child aged 2-15 years with CD3G deficiency. Sequenced sample: conventional CD4+ T cells sorted from blood. The CDR3 sequence is CASSLTGLGTQYF. The CDR3 DNA reads TGCGCCAGCAGCTTGACCGGGTTAGGGACCCAGTACTTC.